Listed below are T cell receptor beta chains from one sample, sequenced in a study of T cell repertoires in cytomegalovirus infection. TCRdb used MiXCR to reprocess the reads, holding one entry per CDR3 protein. The sample consists of approximately 630,000 distinct CDR3 sequences, approximately 24% of them appearing once. Source material: CD8+ T cells from PBMCs. These receptors originate from a human donor in good health (CMV status not recorded). Some clones in this sample may be carry-over from other donors' samples. Both conserved end residues are part of each CDR3. Fields, in order: D gene, V gene, clone size, J gene, CDR3 DNA, CDR3 protein. D genes are given only for firm matches. Not every row has a clone size; where given, it reads once, few, many or a size class.

D: TRBD1
V: TRBV28
size: many
J: TRBJ1-4
DNA: TGTGCCAGCAGTTTCCCCTCGGACAGGGGGCTCTTTGAAAAACTGTTTTTT
CDR3: CASSFPSDRGLFEKLFF

D: TRBD2
V: TRBV5-1
size: .
J: TRBJ2-2
DNA: TGCGCCAGCAGCTCAGCGGGGGCCAACACCGGGGAGCTGTTTTTT
CDR3: CASSSAGANTGELFF

D: .
V: TRBV20-1
size: .
J: TRBJ2-3
DNA: TGCAGTGCTAGGGACCTTAACAGGGACGGAAGGGAGTATTTT
CDR3: CSARDLNRDGREYF

D: .
V: TRBV5-6
size: few
J: TRBJ1-5
DNA: TGTGCCAGCAGCTCCGGGTACGGAATCAATCAGCCCCAGCATTTT
CDR3: CASSSGYGINQPQHF

D: TRBD2
V: TRBV7-2
size: many
J: TRBJ2-1
DNA: TGTGCCAGCAGCTTGGGACCGGGACTAGCGATGGGGAGCTCCTACAATGAGCAGTTCTTC
CDR3: CASSLGPGLAMGSSYNEQFF

D: .
V: TRBV29-1
size: .
J: TRBJ1-1
DNA: TGCAGCGTCGTCTATGGGGGCACTGAAGCTTTCTTT
CDR3: CSVVYGGTEAFF

D: .
V: TRBV7-6
size: many
J: TRBJ1-1
DNA: TGTGCCAGCAGCTTAGATAAGGGCCGGCTGAACACTGAAGCTTTCTTT
CDR3: CASSLDKGRLNTEAFF

D: .
V: TRBV7-9
size: .
J: TRBJ1-2
DNA: TGTGCCAGCAGCTCGCCTGATATATTAGCCTATGGCTACACCTTC
CDR3: CASSSPDILAYGYTF

D: TRBD2
V: TRBV29-1
size: .
J: TRBJ2-1
DNA: TGCAGCGTTGAGGGACTAGCGGGGGGCCAGTACTCCTACAATGAGCAGTTCTTC
CDR3: CSVEGLAGGQYSYNEQFF

D: .
V: TRBV4-3
size: many
J: TRBJ1-4
DNA: TGCGCCAGCAGCCACCCTGGCGCTTTTGAAAAACTGTTTTTT
CDR3: CASSHPGAFEKLFF

D: TRBD1
V: TRBV6-1
size: .
J: TRBJ1-5
DNA: TGTGCCAGCAGGCCCTCCCGGGACAGCCTCCGCTATAGCAATCAGCCCCAGCATTTT
CDR3: CASRPSRDSLRYSNQPQHF

D: .
V: TRBV6-5
size: few
J: TRBJ2-2
DNA: TGTGCCAGCAGTATGGGGTTGGTGGGCACCGGGGAGCTGTTTTTT
CDR3: CASSMGLVGTGELFF

D: .
V: TRBV7-9
size: .
J: TRBJ1-2
DNA: TGTGCCAGCTCTGGGCCAGGGTTGGAAGGCTACACCTTC
CDR3: CASSGPGLEGYTF

D: TRBD1
V: TRBV28
size: many
J: TRBJ2-3
DNA: TGTGCCAGCAGTGACAGGGGGGCGTCCACAGATACGCAGTATTTT
CDR3: CASSDRGASTDTQYF

D: .
V: TRBV20-1
size: few
J: TRBJ2-5
DNA: TGCAGTGCTAGAGACTACGCGGGCGTGGGAGAGACCCAGTACTTC
CDR3: CSARDYAGVGETQYF

D: .
V: TRBV7-9
size: few
J: TRBJ1-1
DNA: TGTGCCAGCAGCCCGAGGCCAGGGAGGGCTGAAGCTTTCTTT
CDR3: CASSPRPGRAEAFF

D: .
V: TRBV6-8
size: few
J: TRBJ1-1
DNA: TGTGCCAGCAGTTACTCGGTCCTCTGGAACACTGAAGCTTTCTTT
CDR3: CASSYSVLWNTEAFF

D: .
V: TRBV6-5
size: .
J: TRBJ1-1
DNA: TGTGCCAGCAGTCCCCTCGACATCCTTAGGGACACTGAAGCTTTCTTT
CDR3: CASSPLDILRDTEAFF

D: .
V: TRBV27
size: .
J: TRBJ1-1
DNA: TGTGCCAGCAGTTCCTTTTTCGAGATGAACGCTGAAGCTTTCTTT
CDR3: CASSSFFEMNAEAFF

D: .
V: TRBV5-1
size: .
J: TRBJ2-7
DNA: TGCGCCAGCAGCTTATTACAGGGACTTGCCTACGAGCAGTACTTC
CDR3: CASSLLQGLAYEQYF

D: TRBD1
V: TRBV7-2
size: many
J: TRBJ2-5
DNA: TGTGCCAGCAGCAGCAGGACAGGGCTCCAAGAGACCCAGTACTTC
CDR3: CASSSRTGLQETQYF

D: .
V: TRBV7-8
size: many
J: TRBJ1-1
DNA: TGTGCCAGCAGCTTAGTGGCCTACCTCTCGGACACTGAAGCTTTCTTT
CDR3: CASSLVAYLSDTEAFF

D: .
V: TRBV5-5
size: many
J: TRBJ2-2
DNA: TGTGCCAGCAGCCCCTTGGGGGCGAACACCGGGGAGCTGTTTTTT
CDR3: CASSPLGANTGELFF

D: .
V: TRBV29-1
size: .
J: TRBJ1-2
DNA: TGCAGCGTTGTTAGTAGGGAAGACTATGGCTACACCTTC
CDR3: CSVVSREDYGYTF

D: .
V: TRBV24-1
size: many
J: TRBJ2-2
DNA: TGTGCCACCAGTGATGTCGATGTCGGGGAGCTGTTTTTT
CDR3: CATSDVDVGELFF

D: TRBD2
V: TRBV7-9
size: few
J: TRBJ2-1
DNA: TGTGCCAGCCTTGGGCGGGGGGGGGTTGAGCAGTTCTTC
CDR3: CASLGRGGVEQFF